The 30 T cell receptor beta chains presented below share a single source sample, sequenced in a study of blood T cell repertoires in COVID-19. The data were produced by immunoSEQ multiplex PCR, yet TCRdb's version contains in-frame clones alone and is incomplete. In the table there are a few hundred thousand clones, approximately 86% of which are singletons. The sequencing input was peripheral blood. These receptor sequences come from a man aged 55 to 70 with acute or convalescent COVID-19.

This chain joins TRBV18 and TRBJ1-4, with 7 positions matching TRBD1. V lost 3 bases and J lost 8; bases outside the gene matches: 3. This CDR3 region has 13 residues. CDR1 and CDR2 from the germline V gene are KGHSH and LQKENI. Written as DNA, the CDR3 is TGTGCCAGCTCACCCGGACAGGAGGAAAAACTGTTTTTT. Its protein is CASSPGQEEKLFF.

In this sample, this clone turned up once. The rearrangement links TRBV19 to TRBJ1-1; D might be TRBD1 (6 bases). CDR3 length: 17 residues. Looked up from germline, CDR1 is LNHDA and CDR2 is SQIVND (reference sequence). V was cut by 0 bases and J by 4 bases, with 18 bases left in between. The DNA for the CDR3 is TGTGCCAGTAGTATAGATCTGAGCAGGGGCCCCACCACTGAAGCTTTCTTT. This encodes CASSIDLSRGPTTEAFF.

The CDR3 coding sequence is TGCAGCGTTGAACCCCCAGGGATATTCTATGGCTACACCTTC. This translates into CSVEPPGIFYGYTF. The rearrangement links TRBV29-1 to TRBJ1-2, with D perhaps matching TRBD1 (5 bases). The CDR3 is 14 amino acids. The V gene's germline CDR1 is SQVTM and CDR2 ANQGSEA. V was pared by 2 bases and J by 4 bases, with 14 bases between.

The chain carries TRBV5-1 and TRBJ2-3; TRBD1 matches 9 bases. Germline V gene lookup returns CDR1 SGHRS and CDR2 YFSETQ. The ends lost 4 bases at V and 2 bases at J; junction bases unmatched: 8. CDR3 length equals 16 residues. The CDR3 protein is CASSGRQGDFTDTQYF. The DNA of the CDR3 is TGCGCCAGCAGCGGGAGACAGGGGGACTTCACAGATACGCAGTATTTT. Full variable domain (rest looked up from reference TRBV5-1 and TRBJ2-3): KAGVTQTPRYLIKTRGQQVTLSCSPISGHRSVSWYQQTPGQGLQFLFEYFSETQRNKGNFPGRFSGRQFSNSRSEMNVSTLELGDSALYLCASSGRQGDFTDTQYFGPGTRLTVL.

In its sample, this clone was seen a few times. CDR3 coding DNA: TGTGCCAGCAGTTACTCCAGGATCTACAATGAGCAGTTCTTC. It translates to CASSYSRIYNEQFF. J is TRBJ2-1 and V is TRBV6-6; D ambiguous. With 0 bases removed from V and 3 bases from J, the gap between germline ends came to 6 bases. The length of the CDR3 is 14 residues. Germline V gene sequence: CDR1 MNHNY, CDR2 SVGAGI (reference sequence).

V is TRBV11-2 and J is TRBJ1-1; D possibly corresponds to TRBD1 (6 bases). V was clipped by 4 bases and J by 10 bases, with 10 bases between them. From germline, CDR1 is SGHAT and CDR2 FQNNGV. The CDR3 is made up of 11 amino acids. The CDR3, as DNA: TGTGCCAGCAGCTCCCAGGGGATAGCTTTCTTT. Amino acid sequence: CASSSQGIAFF.

CDR3 sequence: CSVAGSGNSPLHF. The CDR3 DNA is TGCAGCGTTGCAGGGTCTGGGAATTCACCCCTCCACTTT. The gene calls are TRBV29-1 and TRBJ1-6, with a weak D call TRBD1 (5 bases). The CDR3 covers 13 residues. Germline V gene lookup returns CDR1 SQVTM and CDR2 ANQGSEA. With 4 bases removed from V and 7 bases from J, the gap between germline ends came to 11 bases. Variable domain in full (rest from reference TRBV29-1 and TRBJ1-6): SAVISQKPSRDICQRGTSLTIQCQVDSQVTMMFWYRQQPGQSLTLIATANQGSEATYESGFVIDKFPISRPNLTFSTLTVSNMSPEDSSIYLCSVAGSGNSPLHFGNGTRLTVT.

The chain is built from TRBV5-6 and TRBJ1-4, with D tentatively TRBD1 (5 bases). V was pared by 0 bases and J by 8 bases, with 11 bases between. Germline CDR1 reads SGHDT; CDR2 reads YYEEEE. The CDR3 contains 14 residues. CDR3 sequence reads: CASSLAGVLEKLFF. CDR3 DNA sequence: TGTGCCAGCAGCTTGGCGGGGGTTTTGGAAAAACTGTTTTTT. Supplemented by reference TRBV5-6 and TRBJ1-4, the full variable domain reads DAGVTQSPTHLIKTRGQQVTLRCSPKSGHDTVSWYQQALGQGPQFIFQYYEEEERQRGNFPDRFSGHQFPNYSSELNVNALLLGDSALYLCASSLAGVLEKLFFGSGTQLSVL.

The rearrangement uses TRBV12-3 or TRBV12-4 and TRBJ1-1; D is ambiguous. CDR3 length: 13 residues. The ends were cut back, 4 bases at V and 3 bases at J, with 9 bases in the middle. Written as DNA, the CDR3 is TGTGCCAGCAGTTCCCGTTTAGACACTGAAGCTTTCTTT. It yields the protein CASSSRLDTEAFF.

The CDR3 sequence is CASSLISGGTGGNYGYTF. CDR3 nucleotide sequence: TGTGCCAGCAGTTTAATTTCAGGCGGGACAGGGGGCAACTATGGCTACACCTTC. V and J are TRBV28 and TRBJ1-2; 12 bases fit TRBD1. Germline V lookup: CDR1 MDHEN, CDR2 SYDVKM. The CDR3 contains 18 residues. Unmatched junction bases numbered 9, after V lost 2 bases and J lost 2 bases.

J is TRBJ1-2 and V is TRBV15; 7 bases fit TRBD1. Per germline, CDR1 LNHNV and CDR2 YYDKDF (reference sequence). The CDR3 covers 13 residues. J gave up 9 bases and V 1 base, and 5 bases lay outside the gene matches. This chain's CDR3 is CATSRAPTGRYTF. The CDR3, as DNA: TGTGCCACCAGCAGAGCCCCGACAGGGCGCTACACCTTC.

This chain links TRBV2 with TRBJ2-1; TRBD2 aligns across 8 bases. This CDR3 has 15 residues. From germline, CDR1 is SNHLY and CDR2 FYNNEI. V shed 6 bases, J shed 1 base, and the junction held 5 bases outside the gene matches. CDR3 in amino acids: CASRGSGGSYNEQFF. CDR3 coding DNA: TGTGCCAGCAGAGGCAGCGGGGGTTCCTACAATGAGCAGTTCTTC.

The J gene is TRBJ2-1, the V gene TRBV7-7; D possibly corresponds to TRBD2 (5 bases). The CDR3 contains 14 residues. Germline V gene data show CDR1 as SSHAT and CDR2 as FNYEAQ (reference sequence). V lost 5 bases and J 0 bases, leaving 8 bases between the germline ends. The CDR3 nucleotides are TGTGCCAGCAGCCCCCGGGGCTCCTACAATGAGCAGTTCTTC. Translated: CASSPRGSYNEQFF.

This clone was observed a single time. The rearrangement links TRBV4-3 to TRBJ1-4; 9 bases align to TRBD1. The CDR3 length is 15 residues. Per the germline V gene, CDR1 is LGHNA and CDR2 is YSLEER. Trimming cost V 5 bases and J 4 bases; bases outside gene matches: 5. The CDR3 DNA is TGCGCCAGCAGCTACCGGGGACAGGGTAATGAAAAACTGTTTTTT. Protein product: CASSYRGQGNEKLFF.

V gene TRBV19 combines with J gene TRBJ2-2; 10 bases fit TRBD2. V trimming: 5 bases; J trimming: 5 bases; junction bases outside the gene matches: 11. The CDR3 runs to 17 residues. Germline-derived CDR1 and CDR2 are LNHDA and SQIVND (reference sequence). The CDR3 loop is CASSAQRAGGPTGELFF. CDR3 in DNA: TGTGCCAGTAGTGCTCAAAGAGCGGGGGGGCCTACCGGGGAGCTGTTTTTT. The whole variable domain, filled in from reference TRBV19 and TRBJ2-2, reads DGGITQSPKYLFRKEGQNVTLSCEQNLNHDAMYWYRQDPGQGLRLIYYSQIVNDFQKGDIAEGYSVSREKKESFPLTVTSAQKNPTAFYLCASSAQRAGGPTGELFFGEGSRLTVL.

The chain carries TRBV18 and TRBJ2-7, with D maybe TRBD1 (7 bases). CDR1 and CDR2 from the germline V gene are KGHSH and LQKENI. V gave up 3 bases and J gave up 0 bases, with 15 bases separating them. The CDR3 is 16 residues long. The CDR3 DNA is TGTGCCAGCTCACCGCGGGACAGCCTTACCTCCTACGAGCAGTACTTC. The encoded protein is CASSPRDSLTSYEQYF.

This chain joins TRBV7-7 and TRBJ1-4; the D gene is possibly TRBD1 (6 bases). The V and J ends lost 1 base and 4 bases respectively, with 16 bases between them. There are 17 residues in the CDR3. Germline CDR1 reads SSHAT; CDR2 reads FNYEAQ (reference sequence). The CDR3 sequence is CASSLGDNIRHNEKLFF. CDR3 DNA sequence: TGTGCCAGCAGCTTAGGGGACAACATCCGGCATAATGAAAAACTGTTTTTT.

The rearrangement uses TRBV27 and TRBJ1-5; TRBD1 matches at 9 bases. Trimming cost V 3 bases and J 6 bases; bases outside gene matches: 3. The CDR3 is 14 residues long. Germline CDR1 MNHEY, CDR2 SMNVEV (reference sequence). This CDR3 is CASSFQGQGQPQHF. DNA for the CDR3: TGTGCCAGCAGTTTTCAGGGACAGGGTCAGCCCCAGCATTTT.

CDR3 loop: CSTGRAGELFF. The CDR3 DNA reads as TGCAGCACAGGGCGAGCCGGGGAGCTGTTTTTT. This chain joins TRBV20-1 and TRBJ2-2, with a tentative D call TRBD1 (6 bases). Looked up from germline, CDR1 is DFQATT and CDR2 is SNEGSKA (reference sequence). This CDR3 is built from 11 residues.

This clone was seen a handful of times. In nucleotides, the CDR3 is TGCGCCAGCAGCGAAAACACAAACTATGGCTACACCTTC. Translated, it gives CASSENTNYGYTF. The V and J genes are TRBV5-1 and TRBJ1-2; D remains ambiguous. With 4 bases removed from V and 2 bases from J, the gap between germline ends came to 9 bases. This CDR3 spans 13 amino acids. CDR1 and CDR2 (germline): SGHRS, YFSETQ. Full variable domain (remainder filled in from reference TRBV5-1 and TRBJ1-2): KAGVTQTPRYLIKTRGQQVTLSCSPISGHRSVSWYQQTPGQGLQFLFEYFSETQRNKGNFPGRFSGRQFSNSRSEMNVSTLELGDSALYLCASSENTNYGYTFGSGTRLTVV.

This clone was detected once. The gene calls are TRBV6-6 and TRBJ1-6; D remains ambiguous. CDR1 and CDR2 (germline): MNHNY, SVGAGI (reference sequence). CDR3 length equals 12 residues. Trimming left V 2 bases short and J 10 bases short, with 6 bases between. CDR3 amino acids: CASSYIGSPLHF. The CDR3 DNA sequence: TGTGCCAGCAGTTACATCGGGTCACCCCTCCACTTT.

The chain joins TRBV7-9 to TRBJ2-2; the D gene is possibly TRBD2 (5 bases). The CDR3 totals 14 residues. Germline V lookup: CDR1 SEHNR, CDR2 FQNEAQ (reference sequence). The germline V and J ends were trimmed by 1 base and 7 bases, with 10 bases remaining between them. The CDR3 loop is CASSLGASFGELFF. The CDR3 DNA follows: TGTGCCAGCAGCTTAGGTGCTAGCTTCGGGGAGCTGTTTTTT.

The rearrangement joins TRBV1 to TRBJ1-1. TRBV1 is a known pseudogene. This CDR3 contains 15 residues. Written as DNA, the CDR3 is TGCACCAGCAGCCAAACCCCGGGGAGGAACACTGAAGCTTTCTTT. Translation gives CTSSQTPGRNTEAFF.

J is TRBJ1-1 and V is TRBV6-1; D perhaps matches TRBD1 (5 bases). Trimming pared 3 bases from V and 9 bases from J, leaving 11 bases between. This CDR3 spans 12 amino acids. Germline lookup yields CDR1 MNHNS and CDR2 SASEGT. CDR3 DNA: TGTGCCAGCAGTGATGGGGCATTGAAAGCTTTCTTT. Translating it yields CASSDGALKAFF.

This chain connects TRBV5-4 to TRBJ1-2; D possibly corresponds to TRBD1 (5 bases). The V and J ends lost 2 bases and 6 bases respectively, with 8 bases between them. The CDR3 has 12 residues. Germline assignment: CDR1 SGHNT and CDR2 YYREEE (reference sequence). The CDR3 protein is CASSLPGDGYTF. In DNA, the CDR3 is TGTGCCAGCAGCTTACCGGGGGATGGCTACACCTTC.

V and J are TRBV9 and TRBJ2-1, with D tentatively TRBD1 (6 bases). V was pared by 4 bases and J by 8 bases, with 13 bases between. CDR3 length equals 13 residues. The germline V gene has CDR1 SGDLS and CDR2 YYNGEE. CDR3 nucleotide sequence: TGTGCCAGCAGCAAAGGGGGTGGGGATGAGCAGTTCTTC. Amino acid sequence: CASSKGGGDEQFF.

The V gene is TRBV11-2, the J gene TRBJ2-5; weak D call: TRBD1 (6 bases). Germline V CDR1 and CDR2: SGHAT, FQNNGV. V was pared by 4 bases and J by 3 bases, with 18 bases between. The CDR3 runs 16 residues. The chain's CDR3 is CASSYSRPRDKETQYF. The CDR3, as DNA: TGTGCCAGCAGCTATTCAAGACCCCGGGACAAAGAGACCCAGTACTTC.

This sequence joins TRBV6-5 and TRBJ2-3; unclear D gene. V was clipped by 6 bases and J by 2 bases, with 6 bases between them. CDR3 length equals 12 residues. Germline CDR1 is MNHEY and CDR2 is SVGAGI. The CDR3 DNA reads as TGTGCCAGCAGCCCCTTCACAGATACGCAGTATTTT. Translating gives CASSPFTDTQYF.

The rearrangement joins TRBV27 to TRBJ1-2; D is unclear. The CDR3 is made up of 13 amino acids. Between the trimmed V and J ends, which lost 2 bases and 5 bases, there was a span of 9 bases. Germline values: CDR1 MNHEY, CDR2 SMNVEV (reference sequence). Here the CDR3 reads CASSLAGWYGYTF. CDR3 sequence (DNA): TGTGCCAGCAGTTTAGCGGGGTGGTATGGCTACACCTTC.

In regard to this clone: Additional DNA sequences in this sample encode the identical CDR3. The chain recombines TRBV19 with TRBJ2-3; TRBD2 is a possible D gene (6 bases). The CDR3 is 13 residues long. Trimming took 5 bases from V and 0 from J, leaving 6 bases between them. Per germline, CDR1 LNHDA and CDR2 SQIVND (reference sequence). The CDR3 region is CASSGGSTDTQYF. CDR3 coding DNA: TGTGCCAGTAGTGGAGGGAGCACAGATACGCAGTATTTT.